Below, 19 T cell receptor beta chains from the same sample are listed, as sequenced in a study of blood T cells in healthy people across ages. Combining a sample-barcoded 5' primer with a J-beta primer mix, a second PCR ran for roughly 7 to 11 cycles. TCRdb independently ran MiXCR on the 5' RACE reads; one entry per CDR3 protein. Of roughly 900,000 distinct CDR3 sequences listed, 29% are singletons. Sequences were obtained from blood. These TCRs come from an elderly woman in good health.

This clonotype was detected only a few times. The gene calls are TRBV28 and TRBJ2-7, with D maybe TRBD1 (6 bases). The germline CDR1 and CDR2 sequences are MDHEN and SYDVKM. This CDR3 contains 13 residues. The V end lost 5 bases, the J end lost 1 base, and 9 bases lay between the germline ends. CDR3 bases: TGTGCCAGCAGTGTTGGGACATCCTACGAGCAGTACTTC. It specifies CASSVGTSYEQYF.

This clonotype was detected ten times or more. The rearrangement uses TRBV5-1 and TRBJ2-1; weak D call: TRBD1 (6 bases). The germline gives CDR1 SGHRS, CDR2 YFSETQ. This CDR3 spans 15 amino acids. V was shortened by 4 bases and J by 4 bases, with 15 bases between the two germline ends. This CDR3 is CASSRDRSGYNEQFF. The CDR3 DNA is TGCGCCAGCAGCCGCGACAGGAGCGGTTACAATGAGCAGTTCTTC.

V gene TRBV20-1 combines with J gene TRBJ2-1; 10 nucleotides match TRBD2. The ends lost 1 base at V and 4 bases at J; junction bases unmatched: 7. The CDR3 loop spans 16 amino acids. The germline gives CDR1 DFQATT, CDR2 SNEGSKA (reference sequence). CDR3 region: CSARASGGAFYNEQFF. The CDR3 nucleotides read TGCAGTGCTAGAGCCAGCGGGGGGGCCTTTTACAATGAGCAGTTCTTC.

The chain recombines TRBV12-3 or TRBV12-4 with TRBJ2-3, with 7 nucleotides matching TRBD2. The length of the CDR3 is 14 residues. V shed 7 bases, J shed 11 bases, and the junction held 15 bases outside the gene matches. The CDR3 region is CASTLRTRGDVQYF. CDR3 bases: TGTGCCAGCACCCTAAGGACTAGAGGAGATGTGCAGTATTTT.

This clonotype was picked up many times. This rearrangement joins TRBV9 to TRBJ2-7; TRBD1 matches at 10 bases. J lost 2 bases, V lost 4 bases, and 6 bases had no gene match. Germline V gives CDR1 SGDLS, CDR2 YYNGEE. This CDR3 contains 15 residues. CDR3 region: CASSRGTGDTYEQYF. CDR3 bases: TGTGCCAGCAGCCGAGGGACAGGGGACACCTACGAGCAGTACTTC.

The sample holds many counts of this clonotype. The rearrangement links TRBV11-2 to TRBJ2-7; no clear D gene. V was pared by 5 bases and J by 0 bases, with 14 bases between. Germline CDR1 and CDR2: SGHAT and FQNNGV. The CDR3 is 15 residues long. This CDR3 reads CASSHPGRVSYEQYF. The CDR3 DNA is TGTGCCAGCAGCCACCCCGGACGGGTCTCCTACGAGCAGTACTTC.

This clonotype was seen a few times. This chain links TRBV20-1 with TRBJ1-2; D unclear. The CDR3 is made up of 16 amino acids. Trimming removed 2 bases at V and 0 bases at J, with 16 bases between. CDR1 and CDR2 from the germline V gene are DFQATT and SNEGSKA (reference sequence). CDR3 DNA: TGCAGTGCTAGACTCTGGGGAGGGCAAGCTAACTATGGCTACACCTTC. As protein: CSARLWGGQANYGYTF.

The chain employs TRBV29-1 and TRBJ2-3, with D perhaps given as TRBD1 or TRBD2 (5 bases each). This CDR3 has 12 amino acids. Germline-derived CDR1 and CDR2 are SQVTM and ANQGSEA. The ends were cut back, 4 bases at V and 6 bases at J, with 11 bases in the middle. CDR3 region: CSVVRGADTQYF. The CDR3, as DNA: TGCAGCGTTGTGAGGGGAGCGGATACGCAGTATTTT.

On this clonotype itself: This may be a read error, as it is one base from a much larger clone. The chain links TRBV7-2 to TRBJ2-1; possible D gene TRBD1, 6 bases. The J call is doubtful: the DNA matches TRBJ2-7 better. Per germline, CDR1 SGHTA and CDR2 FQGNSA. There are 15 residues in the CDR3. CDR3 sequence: CASSVDRRRYNEQYF. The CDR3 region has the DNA TGTGCCAGCAGCGTCGACAGGAGACGCTACAATGAGCAGTACTTC.

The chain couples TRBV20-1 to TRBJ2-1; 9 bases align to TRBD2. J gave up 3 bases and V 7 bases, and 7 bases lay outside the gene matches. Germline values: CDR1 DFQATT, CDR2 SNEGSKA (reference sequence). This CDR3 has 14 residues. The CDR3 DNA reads TGCAGTGTTAAGACTAGCGGCATCTACAATGAGCAGTTCTTC. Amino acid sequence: CSVKTSGIYNEQFF.

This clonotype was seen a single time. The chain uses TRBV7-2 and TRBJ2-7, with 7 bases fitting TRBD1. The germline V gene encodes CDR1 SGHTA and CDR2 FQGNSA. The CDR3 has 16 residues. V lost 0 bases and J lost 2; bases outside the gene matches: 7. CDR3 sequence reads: CASSLATGVGAYEQYF. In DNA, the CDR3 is TGTGCCAGCAGCTTAGCCACAGGGGTAGGGGCCTACGAGCAGTACTTC. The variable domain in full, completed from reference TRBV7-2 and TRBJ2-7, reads GAGVSQSPSNKVTEKGKDVELRCDPISGHTALYWYRQSLGQGLEFLIYFQGNSAPDKSGLPSDRFSAERTGGSVSTLTIQRTQQEDSAVYLCASSLATGVGAYEQYFGPGTRLTVT.

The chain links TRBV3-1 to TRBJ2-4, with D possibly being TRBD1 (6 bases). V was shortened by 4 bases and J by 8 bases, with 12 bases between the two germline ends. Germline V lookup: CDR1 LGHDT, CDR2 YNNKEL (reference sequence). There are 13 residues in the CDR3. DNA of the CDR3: TGTGCCAGCAGCCGAGCAGGGGTCTACATTCAGTACTTC. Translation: CASSRAGVYIQYF.

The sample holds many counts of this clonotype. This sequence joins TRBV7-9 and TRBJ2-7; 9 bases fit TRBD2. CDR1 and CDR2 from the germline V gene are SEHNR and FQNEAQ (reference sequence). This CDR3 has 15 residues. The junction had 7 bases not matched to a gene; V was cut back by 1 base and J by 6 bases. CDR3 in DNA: TGTGCCAGCAGCTTAGGTGCGGGGGGGCCCCTCGAGCAGTACTTC. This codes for CASSLGAGGPLEQYF. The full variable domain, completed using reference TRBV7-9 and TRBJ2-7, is DTGVSQNPRHKITKRGQNVTFRCDPISEHNRLYWYRQTLGQGPEFLTYFQNEAQLEKSRLLSDRFSAERPKGSFSTLEIQRTEQGDSAMYLCASSLGAGGPLEQYFGPGTRLTVT.

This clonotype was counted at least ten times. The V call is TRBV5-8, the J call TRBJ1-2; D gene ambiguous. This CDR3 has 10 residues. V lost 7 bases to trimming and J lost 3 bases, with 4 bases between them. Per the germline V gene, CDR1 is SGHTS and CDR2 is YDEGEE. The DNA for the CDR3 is TGTGCCAGCTGGGACTATGGCTACACCTTC. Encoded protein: CASWDYGYTF.

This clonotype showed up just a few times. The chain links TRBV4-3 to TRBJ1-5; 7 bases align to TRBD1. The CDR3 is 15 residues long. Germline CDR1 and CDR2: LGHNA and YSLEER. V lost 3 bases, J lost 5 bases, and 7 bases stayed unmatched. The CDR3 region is CASSQDRWKDQPQHF. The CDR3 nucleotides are TGCGCCAGCAGCCAGGACAGGTGGAAGGATCAGCCCCAGCATTTT.

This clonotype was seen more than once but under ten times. The CDR3 reads CASSLRLADTGELFF. As DNA, the CDR3 is TGTGCCAGCAGTTTACGGCTAGCGGACACCGGGGAGCTGTTTTTT. The gene calls are TRBV12-3 or TRBV12-4 and TRBJ2-2, with 7 bases lining up with TRBD2. V was pared by 2 bases and J by 3 bases, with 3 bases of the junction left unmatched. The CDR3 sequence is 15 residues long.

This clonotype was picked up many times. DNA of the CDR3: TGTGCCACTAGCGGACTAGCGGGGTCCACAGATACGCAGTATTTT. Protein sequence: CATSGLAGSTDTQYF. The chain carries TRBV3-1 and TRBJ2-3; the match to TRBD2 covers 12 bases. The CDR3 sequence is 15 residues long. The V segment lost 10 bases and the J segment 2 bases; nucleotides outside the gene matches: 7. Germline V CDR1 and CDR2: LGHDT, YNNKEL (reference sequence).

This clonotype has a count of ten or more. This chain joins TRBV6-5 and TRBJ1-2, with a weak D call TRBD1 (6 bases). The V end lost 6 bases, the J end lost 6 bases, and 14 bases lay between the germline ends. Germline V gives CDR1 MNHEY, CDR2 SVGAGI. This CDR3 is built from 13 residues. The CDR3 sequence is CASSLDRMDGYTF. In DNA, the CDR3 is TGTGCCAGCAGCCTCGACAGGATGGATGGCTACACCTTC.

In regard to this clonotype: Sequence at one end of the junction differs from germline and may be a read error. The CDR3 nucleotides are TGTACCAGCAGCAGTAGCGGGGGGGCAGGTGAAGATACGCAGTATTTT. This encodes CTSSSSGGAGEDTQYF. The V gene is TRBV11-1, the J gene TRBJ2-3, with 11 positions matching TRBD2. Germline CDR1 reads SGHAT; CDR2 reads FQDESV (reference sequence). CDR3 length: 16 amino acids.